This TCR beta chain is drawn from a study of CD8+ T cells in alopecia areata. CDR1 and CDR2 (germline): SQVTM, ANQGSEA. This CDR3 has 10 amino acids. Trimming took off 6 bases at V and 4 bases at J, with 7 bases between the two ends. The treatment is: oral pan-JAK inhibitor, 5-10 mg twice daily. Cell sorting was applied to PBMCs, and CD4+ and CD8+ T cells were collected. RNA was isolated and reverse transcribed to cDNA, the sequencing template. Measured with immunoSEQ multiplex PCR; TCRdb has only the in-frame clones, and not every one. The sample includes roughly 110,000 clones, 55% to 60% of them seen just once.

The V gene is TRBV29-1, the J gene TRBJ2-7; D is uncertain. Material: CD4+ T cells sorted from blood, obtained at week 24, from a patient treated with tofacitinib. The source is a human donor with alopecia areata. CDR3 in DNA: TGCAGCGTAGTTACATACGAGCAGTACTTC. This encodes CSVVTYEQYF.